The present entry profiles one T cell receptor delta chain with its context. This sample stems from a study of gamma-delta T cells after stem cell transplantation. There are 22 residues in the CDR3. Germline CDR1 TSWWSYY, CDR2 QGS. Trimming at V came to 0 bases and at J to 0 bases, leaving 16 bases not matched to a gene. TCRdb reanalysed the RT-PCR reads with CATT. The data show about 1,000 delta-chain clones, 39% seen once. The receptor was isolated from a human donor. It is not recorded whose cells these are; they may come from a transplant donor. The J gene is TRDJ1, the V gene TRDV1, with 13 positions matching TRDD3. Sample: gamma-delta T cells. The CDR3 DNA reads TGTGCTCTTGGGGAACTATCCTTTACAGGGTACTGGGGGATACGGTACACCGATAAACTCATCTTT. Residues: CALGELSFTGYWGIRYTDKLIF.